This TCR beta chain was sequenced for a study of molecular identifiers for immune sequencing clone quantification. TCRdb fed the PCR reads into MiXCR, producing one record per CDR3 protein. Found here are 75,000 to 95,000 distinct CDR3 sequences, 20% to 30% of them singletons; the top ten hold roughly 0.8%. V was trimmed by 6 bases and J by 6 bases, leaving 23 bases between them. Germline values: CDR1 MNHEY, CDR2 SMNVEV (reference sequence). The CDR3 is 17 amino acids. The clonotype comes from a human donor in good health. Some libraries in this study had Jurkat cell RNA spiked in. The material sequenced was naive CD8+ T cells from blood, with Jurkat cell RNA spiked in. As for subset: FACS-sorted CD8+CD4-CCR7+CD45RA+ naive T cells. This sequence joins TRBV27 and TRBJ1-4, with D maybe TRBD1 (5 bases). The CDR3: CASRSKHVRRGYEKLFF. The CDR3 coding sequence is TGTGCCAGCAGATCCAAACATGTGAGGAGGGGTTATGAAAAACTGTTTTTT.